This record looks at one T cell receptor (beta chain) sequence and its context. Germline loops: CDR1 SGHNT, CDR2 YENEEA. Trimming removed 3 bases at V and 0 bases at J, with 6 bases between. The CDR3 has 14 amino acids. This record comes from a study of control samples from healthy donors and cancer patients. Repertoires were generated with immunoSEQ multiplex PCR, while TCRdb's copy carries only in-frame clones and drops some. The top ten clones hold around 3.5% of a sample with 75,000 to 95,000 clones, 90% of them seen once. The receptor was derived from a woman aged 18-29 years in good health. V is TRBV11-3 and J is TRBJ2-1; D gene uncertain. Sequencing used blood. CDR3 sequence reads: CASSLANSYNEQFF. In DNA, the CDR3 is TGTGCCAGCAGCTTGGCCAACTCCTACAATGAGCAGTTCTTC.